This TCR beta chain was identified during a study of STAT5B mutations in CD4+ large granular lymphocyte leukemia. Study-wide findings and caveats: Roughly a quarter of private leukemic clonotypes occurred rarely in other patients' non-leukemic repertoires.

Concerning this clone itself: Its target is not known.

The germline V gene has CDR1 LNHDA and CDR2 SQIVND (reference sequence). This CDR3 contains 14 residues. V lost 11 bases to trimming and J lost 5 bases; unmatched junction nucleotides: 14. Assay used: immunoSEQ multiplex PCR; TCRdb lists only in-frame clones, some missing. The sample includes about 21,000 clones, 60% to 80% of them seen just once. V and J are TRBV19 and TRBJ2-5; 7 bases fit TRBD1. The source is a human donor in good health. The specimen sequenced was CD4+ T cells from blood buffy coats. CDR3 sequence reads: CASRSVGGLETQYF. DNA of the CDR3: TGTGCCTCCCGAAGTGTAGGGGGCTTGGAGACCCAGTACTTC.